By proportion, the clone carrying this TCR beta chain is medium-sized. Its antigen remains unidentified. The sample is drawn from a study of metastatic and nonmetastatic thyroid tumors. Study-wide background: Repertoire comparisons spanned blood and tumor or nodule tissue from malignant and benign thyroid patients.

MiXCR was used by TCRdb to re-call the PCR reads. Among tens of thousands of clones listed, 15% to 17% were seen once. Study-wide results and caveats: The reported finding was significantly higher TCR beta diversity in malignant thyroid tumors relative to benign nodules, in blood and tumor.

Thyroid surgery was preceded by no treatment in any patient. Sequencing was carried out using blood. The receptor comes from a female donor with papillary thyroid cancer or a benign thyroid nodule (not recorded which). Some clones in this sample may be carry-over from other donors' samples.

For the CDR3, the DNA is TGTGCCAGCAGTGAAGTGTTGGGGGAGAGTCCTTTCTTT. This translates into CASSEVLGESPFF. The chain is built from TRBV6-1 and TRBJ1-1; D is perhaps TRBD1 (5 bases). This CDR3 comprises 13 residues. V shed 1 base and J shed 12 bases, with 15 bases lying between them. In germline, CDR1 is MNHNS, CDR2 SASEGT.